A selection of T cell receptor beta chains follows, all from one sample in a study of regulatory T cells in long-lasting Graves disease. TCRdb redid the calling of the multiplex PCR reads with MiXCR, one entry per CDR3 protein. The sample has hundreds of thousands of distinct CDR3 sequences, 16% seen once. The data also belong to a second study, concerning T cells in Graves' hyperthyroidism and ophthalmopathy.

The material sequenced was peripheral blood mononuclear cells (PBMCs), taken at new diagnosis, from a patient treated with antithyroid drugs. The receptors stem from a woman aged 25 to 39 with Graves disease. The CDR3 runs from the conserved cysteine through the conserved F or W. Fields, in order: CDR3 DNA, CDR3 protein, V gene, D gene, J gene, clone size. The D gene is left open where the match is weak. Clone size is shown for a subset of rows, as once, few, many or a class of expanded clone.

CDR3nt: TGCAGTGCTAGAGGAGGACTAGTACGAGATACGCAGTATTTT
CDR3aa: CSARGGLVRDTQYF
v_gene: TRBV20-1
d_gene: TRBD2
j_gene: TRBJ2-3
abundance: few

CDR3nt: TGTGCCAGCAGTCGAGATCCCCAAGAGACCCAGTACTTC
CDR3aa: CASSRDPQETQYF
v_gene: TRBV7-2
d_gene: NA
j_gene: TRBJ2-5
abundance: few

CDR3nt: TGTGCCAGCAGTTCCCCGGGGACCCAAGAGACCCAGTACTTC
CDR3aa: CASSSPGTQETQYF
v_gene: TRBV6-2/TRBV6-3
d_gene: NA
j_gene: TRBJ2-5
abundance: NA

CDR3nt: TGTGCCAGCAGCCCTGTTCCCTGGACTAGCGAGTTC
CDR3aa: CASSPVPWTSEF
v_gene: TRBV7-8
d_gene: TRBD2
j_gene: TRBJ2-5
abundance: NA

CDR3nt: TGCGCCAGCAGCTTGTTTGTAGGGGCCACAGATACGCAGTATTTT
CDR3aa: CASSLFVGATDTQYF
v_gene: TRBV11-2
d_gene: NA
j_gene: TRBJ2-3
abundance: NA

CDR3nt: TGTGCCAGCGAGGGACTAGCGGTTAACAATGAGCAGTTCTTC
CDR3aa: CASEGLAVNNEQFF
v_gene: TRBV27
d_gene: TRBD2
j_gene: TRBJ2-1
abundance: NA

CDR3nt: TGTGCCAGCAGCTTAAATCCGGGAATTTCCGACGAGCAGTACTTC
CDR3aa: CASSLNPGISDEQYF
v_gene: TRBV7-2
d_gene: NA
j_gene: TRBJ2-7
abundance: many

CDR3nt: TGCGCCAGCAGCTTCACCGGGACGGATAGCAATCAGCCCCAGCATTTT
CDR3aa: CASSFTGTDSNQPQHF
v_gene: TRBV5-1
d_gene: NA
j_gene: TRBJ1-5
abundance: few

CDR3nt: TGTGCCAGCAGTCCCCTTGCACAGGGAATCGGCACAGATACGCAGTATTTT
CDR3aa: CASSPLAQGIGTDTQYF
v_gene: TRBV27
d_gene: NA
j_gene: TRBJ2-3
abundance: many

CDR3nt: TGCGCCAGCAGCTGGACAGGGGCTTACGAGCAGTACTTC
CDR3aa: CASSWTGAYEQYF
v_gene: TRBV5-1
d_gene: TRBD1
j_gene: TRBJ2-7
abundance: many

CDR3nt: TGTGCCAGCAGCCCGCAAGACAGGGTTGGCTACACCTTC
CDR3aa: CASSPQDRVGYTF
v_gene: TRBV9
d_gene: TRBD1
j_gene: TRBJ1-2
abundance: few

CDR3nt: TGTGCCAGCAGTCGAACCGGGACCGGGAGTAATGAGCAGTTCTTC
CDR3aa: CASSRTGTGSNEQFF
v_gene: TRBV6-1
d_gene: NA
j_gene: TRBJ2-1
abundance: many

CDR3nt: TGCGCCAGTAGCTTGCATGGACAGGGGGTGGACGAGCAGTACTTC
CDR3aa: CASSLHGQGVDEQYF
v_gene: TRBV5-1
d_gene: TRBD1
j_gene: TRBJ2-7
abundance: NA

CDR3nt: TGTGCCAGCAGTGAATTGCTAGCGGGAGTGGGCAATGAGCAGTTCTTC
CDR3aa: CASSELLAGVGNEQFF
v_gene: TRBV2
d_gene: TRBD2
j_gene: TRBJ2-1
abundance: once

CDR3nt: TGTGCCAGTTGCCCAGGAAGAGGGAACACTGAAGCTTTCTTT
CDR3aa: CASCPGRGNTEAFF
v_gene: TRBV6-1
d_gene: NA
j_gene: TRBJ1-1
abundance: NA

CDR3nt: TGCAGTGCTCAGGACGGTTTTTCGGCTTTCTTT
CDR3aa: CSAQDGFSAFF
v_gene: TRBV20-1
d_gene: NA
j_gene: TRBJ1-1
abundance: few

CDR3nt: TGTGCCAGCAGCCAAGAAGGTAGCGGGCAAGAGACCCAGTACTTC
CDR3aa: CASSQEGSGQETQYF
v_gene: TRBV3-1
d_gene: TRBD2
j_gene: TRBJ2-5
abundance: many